Many counts were recorded for the clone carrying this T cell receptor beta chain. Its antigen is currently unknown. A universal primer site and UMIs were added as TCR cDNA was made by 5'RACE template switching. TCRdb itself ran the 5' RACE reads through MiXCR, one entry per CDR3 protein. The sample lists around 320,000 distinct CDR3 sequences, 8.7% seen once, with 3% to 4% in the top ten. This entry belongs to a study of T cells after yellow fever vaccination. Study background: Fractions of low cell number were prepared using SMART-Seq v4 Ultra Low Input. Study-wide points: In post-booster samples, most primary-vaccination clones reappeared (about 95% CD4, 88% CD8). Only a minor proportion of clonotypes was detected across both CD4 and CD8 compartments.

This TCR was recovered from a man younger than 30 who received the YFV17D yellow fever vaccine. The sample consisted of CD4+ T cells sorted from PBMCs, taken 5 days after the yellow fever booster vaccination.

CDR3 nucleotide sequence: TGTGCCAGCAGCCCTGGCAGGGAAGAGACCCAGTACTTC. Amino acid sequence: CASSPGREETQYF. This chain uses TRBV7-8 with TRBJ2-5; perhaps TRBD1 as D (5 bases). The V and J ends lost 5 bases and 3 bases respectively, with 10 bases between them. CDR3 size: 13 residues. CDR1 is SGHVS, CDR2 FQNEAQ, per germline.